Below are 16 T cell receptor beta chains sequenced from a single sample in a study of cytomegalovirus exposure and HLA in healthy donors. The PCR ran on 60 Vbeta and 13 Jbeta primers. TCRdb keeps only in-frame clones here, not all; method: immunoSEQ multiplex PCR. The data show 150,000 or so clones, with just under 80% seen just once and more than 6% held by the top ten. The sequenced sample consisted of PBMCs. Receptors originate from a woman aged 40 to 50 in good health and CMV-seropositive.

The chain carries TRBV5-5 and TRBJ1-1; D is unresolved. The CDR3 covers 14 residues. Trimming removed 3 bases at V and 0 bases at J, with 9 bases between. The germline CDR1 and CDR2 sequences are SGHKS and YYEKEE (reference sequence). This CDR3 reads CASSSTPMNTEAFF. In nucleotides, the CDR3 is TGTGCCAGCAGCTCGACTCCCATGAACACTGAAGCTTTCTTT.

The V gene is TRBV11-2, the J gene TRBJ2-1; 14 bases agree with TRBD2. Germline CDR1 reads SGHAT; CDR2 reads FQNNGV. Losses at the gene ends were 5 bases for V and 7 bases for J; bases not matched to a gene: 7. The CDR3 contains 16 residues. CDR3 bases: TGTGCCAGCAGCAAATCCGGGACTAGCGGGGGAAATGAGCAGTTCTTC. Encoded protein: CASSKSGTSGGNEQFF. The whole variable domain, filled in from reference TRBV11-2 and TRBJ2-1, reads EAGVAQSPRYKIIEKRQSVAFWCNPISGHATLYWYQQILGQGPKLLIQFQNNGVVDDSQLPKDRFSAERLKGVDSTLKIQPAKLEDSAVYLCASSKSGTSGGNEQFFGPGTRLTVL.

This clone was seen only a few times. In DNA form, the CDR3 reads TGCAGCGTTGGTGGCGCGGAACTCTCCACTGAAGCTTTCTTT. Protein: CSVGGAELSTEAFF. The rearrangement joins TRBV29-1 to TRBJ1-1; no definite D call. There are 14 residues in the CDR3. Germline assignment: CDR1 SQVTM and CDR2 ANQGSEA. Trimming took off 4 bases at V and 4 bases at J, with 16 bases between the two ends.

The chain recombines TRBV6-5 with TRBJ2-7; the D is unclear. This CDR3 is 14 amino acids long. The V end was cut by 8 bases, the J end by 2 bases, with 16 bases between. CDR1 is MNHEY and CDR2 is SVGAGI in the germline V gene. Here the CDR3 reads CASGFALNAYEQYF. Here the CDR3 DNA reads TGTGCCAGCGGTTTTGCCCTAAACGCCTACGAGCAGTACTTC.

The genes are TRBV18 and TRBJ1-2; 8 nucleotides match TRBD1. The V segment lost 3 bases and the J segment 8 bases; nucleotides outside the gene matches: 5. The CDR3 length is 13 residues. Germline CDR1 and CDR2: KGHSH and LQKENI. As DNA, the CDR3 is TGTGCCAGCTCACCGGACAGGGACGGCGGCTACACCTTC. Amino acid sequence: CASSPDRDGGYTF.

This chain connects TRBV4-2 to TRBJ2-3; D possibly corresponds to TRBD2 (5 bases). Trimming shortened V by 1 base and J by 6 bases, and 17 bases separated the two germline ends. The CDR3 length is 16 residues. The germline gives CDR1 LGHNA, CDR2 YNFKEQ. The CDR3 region has the DNA TGTGCCAGCAGCCAAGTCTCCCGGACTCTTGAGGATACGCAGTATTTT. Protein product: CASSQVSRTLEDTQYF.

The chain joins TRBV5-4 to TRBJ2-7, with TRBD2 identical over 8 bases. CDR1 is SGHNT, CDR2 YYREEE, per germline (reference sequence). This CDR3 has 15 amino acids. Trimming cost V 0 bases and J 4 bases; bases outside gene matches: 6. The CDR3 coding sequence is TGTGCCAGCAGCTTGGCCGGCGGGAGGCAGTACGAGCAGTACTTC. Its protein is CASSLAGGRQYEQYF.

The genes are TRBV25-1 and TRBJ2-7; 7 bases are a match to TRBD1. With V trimmed by 7 bases and J by 3 bases, 9 bases remained unmatched. The CDR3 runs 14 residues. From germline, CDR1 is MGHDK and CDR2 SYGVNS. The DNA of the CDR3 is TGTGCCAGCACCAAGGGGACAGTAGGCTACGAGCAGTACTTC. The encoded protein is CASTKGTVGYEQYF.

V is TRBV29-1 and J is TRBJ1-1; D not certain. Germline CDR1 reads SQVTM; CDR2 reads ANQGSEA. Trimming pared 0 bases from V and 5 bases from J, leaving 7 bases between. This CDR3 is 12 amino acids long. CDR3 in amino acids: CSVEDLRTEAFF. The CDR3 bases are TGCAGCGTTGAAGACTTGAGGACTGAAGCTTTCTTT.

This chain links TRBV27 with TRBJ1-3; 9 positions agree with TRBD1. The length of the CDR3 is 15 residues. Trimming took 5 bases from V and 8 from J; bases not matched to a gene: 10. Germline assignment: CDR1 MNHEY and CDR2 SMNVEV (reference sequence). The DNA of the CDR3 is TGTGCCAGCAGTACCGGACAGGGGAAAGGTTACACCATATATTTT. Residues: CASSTGQGKGYTIYF.

This rearrangement joins TRBV6-1 to TRBJ1-5, with 8 bases fitting TRBD1. The CDR3 is 14 amino acids. The V gene end was trimmed by 4 bases and the J gene end by 3 bases; junction bases not matched to a gene: 2. Germline CDR1 MNHNS, CDR2 SASEGT. As DNA, the CDR3 is TGTGCCAGCAGTGGACAGGGGTACAATCAGCCCCAGCATTTT. It specifies CASSGQGYNQPQHF.

V usage is TRBV29-1 and J usage is TRBJ1-1, with a possible D match to TRBD1 (5 bases). The CDR3 is 14 amino acids. The V and J ends lost 4 bases and 1 base respectively, with 13 bases between them. Germline values: CDR1 SQVTM, CDR2 ANQGSEA. The CDR3 nucleotides read TGCAGCGTTGTAACCGGGGGGGGGAACACTGAAGCTTTCTTT. Translating gives CSVVTGGGNTEAFF. Based on the CDR3 plus reference TRBV29-1 and TRBJ1-1, the full variable domain is SAVISQKPSRDICQRGTSLTIQCQVDSQVTMMFWYRQQPGQSLTLIATANQGSEATYESGFVIDKFPISRPNLTFSTLTVSNMSPEDSSIYLCSVVTGGGNTEAFFGQGTRLTVV.

The gene calls are TRBV2 and TRBJ1-1; unclear D gene. Deletions cut 8 bases from V and 1 base from J, with 5 bases between. CDR1 is SNHLY and CDR2 is FYNNEI in the germline V gene. This CDR3 has 11 amino acids. CDR3 in DNA: TGTGCCAGCTCACAGAACACTGAAGCTTTCTTT. Protein sequence: CASSQNTEAFF.

This chain joins TRBV5-1 and TRBJ2-3, with D perhaps matching TRBD2 (6 bases). This CDR3 region has 15 residues. The germline V and J ends were trimmed by 5 bases and 0 bases, with 13 bases remaining between them. In germline, CDR1 is SGHRS, CDR2 YFSETQ. The CDR3 sequence is CASRRDSLSTDTQYF. The CDR3 bases are TGCGCCAGCAGACGGGACTCCCTTAGCACAGATACGCAGTATTTT.

The V call is TRBV5-6, the J call TRBJ1-5; 10 nucleotides agree with TRBD1. V lost 4 bases and J lost 2; bases outside the gene matches: 3. The CDR3 length is 15 residues. CDR1 SGHDT and CDR2 YYEEEE come from the germline V gene. CDR3 region: CASSRDRGRNQPQHF. The CDR3, as DNA: TGTGCCAGCAGCCGGGACAGGGGTCGCAATCAGCCCCAGCATTTT.

This chain connects TRBV19 to TRBJ2-5; 10 bases are a match to TRBD2. The V and J ends lost 3 bases and 0 bases, in that order; junction bases with no gene match: 7. Germline CDR1 LNHDA, CDR2 SQIVND (reference sequence). This CDR3 is 17 amino acids long. For the CDR3, the DNA is TGTGCCAGTAGTATCCAGCTAGCGGGGGCCTACCAAGAGACCCAGTACTTC. It is translated as CASSIQLAGAYQETQYF.